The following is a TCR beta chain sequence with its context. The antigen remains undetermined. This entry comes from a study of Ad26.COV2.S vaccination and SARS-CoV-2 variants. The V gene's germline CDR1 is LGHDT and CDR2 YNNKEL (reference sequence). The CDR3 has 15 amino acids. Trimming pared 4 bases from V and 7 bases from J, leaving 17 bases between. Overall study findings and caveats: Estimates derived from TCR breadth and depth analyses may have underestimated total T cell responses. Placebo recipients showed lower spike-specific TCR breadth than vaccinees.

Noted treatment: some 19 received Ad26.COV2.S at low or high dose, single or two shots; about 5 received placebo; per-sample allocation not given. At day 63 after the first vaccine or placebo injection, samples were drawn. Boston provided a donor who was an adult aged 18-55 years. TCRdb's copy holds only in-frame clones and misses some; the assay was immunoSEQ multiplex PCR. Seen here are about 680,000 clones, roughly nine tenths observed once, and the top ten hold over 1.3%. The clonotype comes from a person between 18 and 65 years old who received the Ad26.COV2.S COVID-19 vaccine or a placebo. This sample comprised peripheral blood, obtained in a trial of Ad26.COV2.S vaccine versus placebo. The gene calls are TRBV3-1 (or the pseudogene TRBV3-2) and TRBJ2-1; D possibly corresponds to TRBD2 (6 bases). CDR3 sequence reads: CASSPLLRGENEQFF. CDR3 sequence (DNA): TGTGCCAGCAGCCCCCTCCTGCGGGGCGAAAATGAGCAGTTCTTC.